The 20 T cell receptor beta chains below were found in one sample sequenced in a study of neurological immune-mediated disorders. TCRdb reanalysed the 5' RACE reads using MiXCR and keeps one entry per CDR3 protein. Of 59,000 or so distinct CDR3 sequences listed, 12% are singletons. The sequencing sample was made of PBMCs. The source of these receptors is an older woman with HTLV-1-associated myelopathy (HAM/TSP).

This clonotype was seen many times. The chain has TRBV6-5 and TRBJ2-3; 12 positions agree with TRBD2. J gave up 3 bases and V 7 bases, and 8 bases lay outside the gene matches. This CDR3 has 16 residues. CDR1 is MNHEY and CDR2 is SVGAGI in the germline V gene. CDR3 loop: CASKGLAGQRTDTQYF. DNA of the CDR3: TGTGCCAGCAAAGGACTAGCGGGACAGAGAACAGATACGCAGTATTTT.

This clonotype was counted at least ten times. The V call is TRBV7-9, the J call TRBJ2-1, with 10 bases lining up with TRBD1. Trimming took 3 bases from V and 7 from J; bases not matched to a gene: 6. CDR1 is SEHNR, CDR2 FQNEAQ, per germline (reference sequence). The CDR3 is made up of 15 amino acids. The CDR3 DNA reads as TGTGCCAGCAGCTTCGGGACAGGGGTGCGGAATGAGCAGTTCTTC. Its protein is CASSFGTGVRNEQFF.

This clonotype came up many times. The V gene is TRBV11-2, the J gene TRBJ2-7; 7 bases agree with TRBD2. This CDR3 is built from 13 residues. CDR1 and CDR2 (germline): SGHAT, FQNNGV. V shed 5 bases and J 3 bases; nucleotides not matched to a gene: 4. The chain's CDR3 is CASSPSGRYEQYF. The CDR3 coding sequence is TGTGCCAGCAGCCCTAGCGGACGCTACGAGCAGTACTTC.

This clonotype was detected ten times or more. The chain has TRBV27 and TRBJ2-6; no definite D call. Per germline, CDR1 MNHEY and CDR2 SMNVEV (reference sequence). Trimming took 3 bases from V and 4 from J, leaving 7 bases between them. There are 14 residues in the CDR3. CDR3: CASSLLGGANVLTF. The CDR3 DNA sequence: TGTGCCAGCAGTTTGCTAGGCGGGGCCAACGTCCTGACTTTC.

This clonotype showed up many times. The CDR3 nucleotides read TGTGCCAGCACCGAAAGGGACGGGAGACCAGATACGCAGTATTTT. Residues: CASTERDGRPDTQYF. The rearrangement uses TRBV21-1 and TRBJ2-3; the D call of TRBD2 is as the table states it, not checked on the DNA. TRBV21-1 is shown as a pseudogene. The CDR3 is made up of 15 amino acids.

This clonotype occurred many times. The V and J genes are TRBV10-3 and TRBJ2-3; 7 nucleotides agree with TRBD2. Germline CDR1 is ENHRY and CDR2 is SYGVKD. The CDR3 length is 16 residues. J lost 1 base, V lost 4 bases, and 8 bases had no gene match. The CDR3 here is CAISARGRGGTDTQYF. The CDR3 DNA follows: TGTGCCATCAGTGCCCGCGGGAGAGGTGGCACAGATACGCAGTATTTT.

The chain links TRBV5-1 to TRBJ2-1; 8 bases are a match to TRBD1. V lost 3 bases to trimming and J lost 2 bases; unmatched junction nucleotides: 4. The CDR3 extends over 15 amino acids. Germline CDR1 is SGHRS and CDR2 is YFSETQ. CDR3 in amino acids: CASSSGQGPYNEQFF. In DNA form, the CDR3 reads TGCGCCAGCAGCTCCGGACAGGGCCCCTACAATGAGCAGTTCTTC.

At least ten counts were recorded for this clonotype. Here the CDR3 reads CASSQDWEETQYF. CDR3 nucleotides: TGCGCCAGCAGCCAAGATTGGGAAGAGACCCAGTACTTC. The chain has TRBV4-1 and TRBJ2-5, with D hard to call. There are 13 residues in the CDR3. CDR1 and CDR2 (germline): MGHRA, YSYEKL. Trimming left V 0 bases short and J 3 bases short, with 5 bases between.

This clonotype was counted ten times or more. The chain couples TRBV29-1 to TRBJ1-3; D is uncertain. The CDR3 is 15 residues long. Germline CDR1 is SQVTM and CDR2 is ANQGSEA. V was shortened by 4 bases and J by 0 bases, with 13 bases between the two germline ends. The CDR3 DNA is TGCAGCGTTGTAGTCGGGGTAACCTCTGGAAACACCATATATTTT. Protein sequence: CSVVVGVTSGNTIYF.

This clonotype came up many times. The V call is TRBV5-1, the J call TRBJ1-1, with 7 bases identical to TRBD1. This CDR3 region has 15 residues. Trimming removed 4 bases from V and 7 bases from J; junction bases left unmatched: 13. Looked up from germline, CDR1 is SGHRS and CDR2 is YFSETQ. CDR3 sequence: CASSLNYGQDGEAFF. CDR3 coding DNA: TGCGCCAGCAGCCTAAACTACGGACAGGACGGTGAAGCTTTCTTT.

In this sample, this clonotype turned up many times. The J gene is TRBJ2-5, the V gene TRBV5-6; TRBD1 might be the D (5 bases). This CDR3 comprises 15 residues. Trimming removed 0 bases at V and 5 bases at J, with 14 bases between. The germline gives CDR1 SGHDT, CDR2 YYEEEE. DNA for the CDR3: TGTGCCAGCAGCTTGGTGGGGCACAGAATGGAGACCCAGTACTTC. Residues: CASSLVGHRMETQYF.

This clonotype was found many times. This rearrangement joins TRBV10-1 to TRBJ2-3, with D hard to call. This CDR3 is built from 14 residues. Trimming took off 6 bases at V and 0 bases at J, with 10 bases between the two ends. Germline loops: CDR1 WNHNN, CDR2 SYGVQD (reference sequence). This CDR3 is CASRKDPSTDTQYF. DNA for the CDR3: TGCGCCAGCAGGAAGGACCCGAGCACAGATACGCAGTATTTT.

The sample holds many counts of this clonotype. The chain carries TRBV5-1 and TRBJ2-2, with TRBD2 matching over 8 bases. Germline V gives CDR1 SGHRS, CDR2 YFSETQ. The CDR3 runs 13 residues. V shed 7 bases, J shed 6 bases, and the junction held 5 bases outside the gene matches. The CDR3 sequence: CASGERGSGELFF. DNA for the CDR3: TGCGCCAGCGGGGAGCGGGGGTCCGGGGAGCTGTTTTTT.

This clonotype occurred many times. The chain recombines TRBV5-1 with TRBJ2-2; a weak D match, TRBD1 (6 bases). The CDR3 is 14 amino acids. Germline values: CDR1 SGHRS, CDR2 YFSETQ. V shed 4 bases and J shed 1 base, with 8 bases lying between them. CDR3 region: CASSEQGNTGELFF. DNA of the CDR3: TGCGCCAGCAGCGAACAGGGGAACACCGGGGAGCTGTTTTTT. Full variable domain (remainder filled in from reference TRBV5-1 and TRBJ2-2): KAGVTQTPRYLIKTRGQQVTLSCSPISGHRSVSWYQQTPGQGLQFLFEYFSETQRNKGNFPGRFSGRQFSNSRSEMNVSTLELGDSALYLCASSEQGNTGELFFGEGSRLTVL.

The table lists this clonotype with many counts. The V gene is TRBV28, the J gene TRBJ2-7, with no clear D. The CDR3 loop spans 16 amino acids. Per germline, CDR1 MDHEN and CDR2 SYDVKM. V shed 5 bases and J shed 5 bases, with 22 bases lying between them. This chain's CDR3 is CASSPLTGGKDHEQYF. The CDR3 nucleotides read TGTGCCAGCAGTCCTCTAACTGGCGGAAAGGACCACGAGCAGTACTTC.

By its share, this clonotype is large (0.1 to 1%). The chain links TRBV28 to TRBJ2-7; D not resolved. The germline V and J ends were trimmed by 3 bases and 2 bases, with 14 bases remaining between them. The CDR3 sequence is 15 residues long. CDR1 is MDHEN and CDR2 is SYDVKM in the germline V gene. The CDR3 spells CASSLSAVYTYEQYF. The CDR3 bases are TGTGCCAGCAGTTTGTCGGCAGTATACACCTACGAGCAGTACTTC.

The sample holds many counts of this clonotype. V gene TRBV28 combines with J gene TRBJ1-5; 9 nucleotides line up with TRBD1. J was trimmed by 2 bases and V by 5 bases; bases with no gene match: 4. The CDR3 loop spans 15 amino acids. Looked up from germline, CDR1 is MDHEN and CDR2 is SYDVKM. For the CDR3, the DNA is TGTGCCAGCAGTACCCGGGACAGGGGCAATCAGCCCCAGCATTTT. Its translation is CASSTRDRGNQPQHF.

This clonotype was seen ten or more times. The chain uses TRBV5-1 and TRBJ2-3, with D possibly being TRBD1 (5 bases). Germline assignment: CDR1 SGHRS and CDR2 YFSETQ. Trimming took off 2 bases at V and 6 bases at J, with 13 bases between the two ends. The CDR3 covers 14 residues. CDR3 residues: CASSLGELRDTQYF. The CDR3 DNA reads TGCGCCAGCAGCTTAGGGGAATTAAGGGATACGCAGTATTTT.

Ten or more counts support this clonotype. This rearrangement joins TRBV3-1 to TRBJ2-3; TRBD2 matches 15 bases. V gave up 4 bases and J gave up 2 bases; unmatched junction bases: 7. Germline CDR1 and CDR2: LGHDT and YNNKEL (reference sequence). The CDR3 runs to 18 residues. CDR3 loop: CASSPPGLAGGTTDTQYF. The CDR3 DNA is TGTGCCAGCAGCCCCCCAGGACTAGCGGGAGGGACCACAGATACGCAGTATTTT.

There are many counts of this clonotype. The V and J genes are TRBV7-9 and TRBJ2-7; unclear D gene. The V gene's germline CDR1 is SEHNR and CDR2 FQNEAQ (reference sequence). This CDR3 is built from 13 residues. With 1 base removed from V and 2 bases from J, the gap between germline ends came to 6 bases. Here the CDR3 reads CASSLEIPYEQYF. In DNA, the CDR3 is TGTGCCAGCAGCTTAGAGATCCCCTACGAGCAGTACTTC.